Below are 9 T cell receptor beta chains sequenced from a single sample in a study of blood T cell repertoires in COVID-19 (dated by TCRdb to about 2020). Library prep was done by the immunoSEQ multiplex PCR assay. Held by TCRdb, this immuneACCESS table contains in-frame sequences only and omits some clones. Under half of the omission traces to an unresolved V gene where checked; the cause of the rest is unknown. The sample has fewer than 250,000 clones on record, about 80% of them singletons. Together, the top ten hold 6.9% of the sample. Material: peripheral blood. Receptor source: a man aged 55 to 69 with acute or convalescent COVID-19.

This chain uses TRBV4-1 with TRBJ2-7, with a weak D call TRBD1 (6 bases). CDR1 is MGHRA, CDR2 YSYEKL, per germline. V was trimmed by 0 bases and J by 2 bases, leaving 11 bases between them. CDR3 size: 15 residues. CDR3 sequence: CASSQEGAYAYEQYF. The CDR3, as DNA: TGCGCCAGCAGCCAAGAGGGGGCATACGCCTACGAGCAGTACTTC.

The chain carries TRBV10-3 and TRBJ1-4; 12 bases line up with TRBD1. CDR3 length equals 17 residues. Germline values: CDR1 ENHRY, CDR2 SYGVKD. Losses at the gene ends were 4 bases for V and 5 bases for J; bases not matched to a gene: 8. DNA of the CDR3: TGTGCCATCAGTGGGGGACAGGGGGCAAGAGGAAATGAAAAACTGTTTTTT. Translating it yields CAISGGQGARGNEKLFF.

This clone was recorded once. V and J are TRBV6-6 and TRBJ1-1; 9 bases are shared with TRBD1. After removal of 4 bases from V and 4 bases from J, the junction contained 4 bases not matched to a gene. Germline V gene sequence: CDR1 MNHNY, CDR2 SVGAGI (reference sequence). This CDR3 spans 14 amino acids. The CDR3 DNA reads as TGTGCCAGCAGTTTCCCGACAGGGGGCACTGAAGCTTTCTTT. Protein product: CASSFPTGGTEAFF.

V gene TRBV3-1 (or the pseudogene TRBV3-2) combines with J gene TRBJ1-6; 7 bases match TRBD1. The CDR3 length is 15 residues. J was trimmed by 13 bases and V by 6 bases; bases with no gene match: 15. Germline CDR1 and CDR2: LGHDT and YNNKEL (reference sequence). The CDR3 nucleotides are TGTGCCAGCAGGGGAACGGGGGCCAGGGGGACCCCCCTCCACTTT. Its translation is CASRGTGARGTPLHF.

J is TRBJ1-5 and V is TRBV6-5; no clear D. Germline-derived CDR1 and CDR2 are MNHEY and SVGAGI. There are 11 residues in the CDR3. Trimming removed 6 bases from V and 4 bases from J, with 4 bases in between. The CDR3 sequence: CASSGNQPQHF. CDR3 nucleotide sequence: TGTGCCAGCAGCGGTAATCAGCCCCAGCATTTT.

The V gene is TRBV3-1 (or the pseudogene TRBV3-2), the J gene TRBJ2-1; 11 positions match TRBD2. V shed 5 bases and J 5 bases; nucleotides not matched to a gene: 5. The CDR3 extends over 15 amino acids. Germline V gives CDR1 LGHDT, CDR2 YNNKEL (reference sequence). The CDR3 reads CASSTGLAGHNEQFF. The CDR3 DNA sequence: TGTGCCAGCAGCACCGGACTAGCGGGCCACAATGAGCAGTTCTTC.

The CDR3 is CASGLVRAASRADEQFF. DNA of the CDR3: TGTGCTAGTGGTTTGGTAAGGGCGGCTAGCCGGGCCGATGAGCAGTTCTTC. The chain recombines TRBV12-5 with TRBJ2-1; tentative D call: TRBD2 (5 bases). CDR1 and CDR2 (germline): LGHNT, FRNRAP. CDR3 length equals 17 residues. The V end was cut by 0 bases, the J end by 8 bases, with 20 bases between.

This clone was seen a few times. V usage is TRBV10-3 and J usage is TRBJ2-7, with a tentative D call TRBD2 (6 bases). The CDR3 totals 16 residues. CDR1 is ENHRY and CDR2 is SYGVKD in the germline V gene. V gave up 0 bases and J gave up 2 bases, with 14 bases separating them. CDR3 in amino acids: CAISESWLGEAYEQYF. CDR3 in DNA: TGTGCCATCAGTGAGTCCTGGTTGGGGGAGGCCTACGAGCAGTACTTC.

This clone was counted a single time. The rearrangement joins TRBV5-6 to TRBJ2-3; perhaps TRBD2 as D (7 bases). CDR1 is SGHDT, CDR2 YYEEEE, per germline. V was cut by 0 bases and J by 3 bases, with 14 bases left in between. The CDR3 is 16 residues long. This chain's CDR3 is CASSLVDGGPTDTQYF. Written as DNA, the CDR3 is TGTGCCAGCAGCTTGGTGGACGGGGGGCCGACAGATACGCAGTATTTT.